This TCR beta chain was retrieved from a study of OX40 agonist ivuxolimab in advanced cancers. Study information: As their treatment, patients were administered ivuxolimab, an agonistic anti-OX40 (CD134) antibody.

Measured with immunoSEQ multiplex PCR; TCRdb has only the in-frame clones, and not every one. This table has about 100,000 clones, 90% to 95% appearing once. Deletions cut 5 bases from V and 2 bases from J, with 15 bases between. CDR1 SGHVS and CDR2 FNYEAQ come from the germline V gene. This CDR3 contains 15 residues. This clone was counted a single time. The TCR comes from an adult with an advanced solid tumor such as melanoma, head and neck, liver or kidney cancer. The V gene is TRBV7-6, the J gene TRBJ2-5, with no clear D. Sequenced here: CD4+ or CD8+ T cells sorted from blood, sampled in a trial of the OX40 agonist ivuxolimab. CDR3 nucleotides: TGTGCCAGCAGCCCCCGGCCCGAACGACAAGAGACCCAGTACTTC. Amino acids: CASSPRPERQETQYF.